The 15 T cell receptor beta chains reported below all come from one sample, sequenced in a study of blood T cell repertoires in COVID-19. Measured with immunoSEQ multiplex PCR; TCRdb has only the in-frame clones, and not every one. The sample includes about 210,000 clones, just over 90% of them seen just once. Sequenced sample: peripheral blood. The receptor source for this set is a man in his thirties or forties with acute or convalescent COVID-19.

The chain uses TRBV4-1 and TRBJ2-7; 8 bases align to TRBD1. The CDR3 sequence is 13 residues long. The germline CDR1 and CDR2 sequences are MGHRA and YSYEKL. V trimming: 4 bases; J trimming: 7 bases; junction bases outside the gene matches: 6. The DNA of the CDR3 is TGCGCCAGCAGCCCATTCAGGGGGCGGGAGCAGTACTTC. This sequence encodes CASSPFRGREQYF.

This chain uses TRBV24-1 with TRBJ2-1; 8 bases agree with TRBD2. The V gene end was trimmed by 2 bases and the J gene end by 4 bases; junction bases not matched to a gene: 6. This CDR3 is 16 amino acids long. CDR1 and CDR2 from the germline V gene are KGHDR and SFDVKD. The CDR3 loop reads CATSDSWTSSYNEQFF. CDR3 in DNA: TGTGCCACCAGTGATTCTTGGACTAGCAGTTACAATGAGCAGTTCTTC.

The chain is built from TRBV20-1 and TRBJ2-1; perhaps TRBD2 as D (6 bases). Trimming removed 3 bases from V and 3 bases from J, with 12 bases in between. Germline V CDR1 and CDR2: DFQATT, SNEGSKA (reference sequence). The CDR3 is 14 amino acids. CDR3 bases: TGCAGTGCTAGTGGGCTAGCGAGCTACAATGAGCAGTTCTTC. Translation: CSASGLASYNEQFF.

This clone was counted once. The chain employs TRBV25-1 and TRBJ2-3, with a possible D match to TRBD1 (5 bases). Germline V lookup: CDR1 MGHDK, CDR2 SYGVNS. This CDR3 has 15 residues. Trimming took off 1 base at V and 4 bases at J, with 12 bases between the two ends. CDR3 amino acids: CASSEFGQGADTQYF. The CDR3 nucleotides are TGTGCCAGCAGTGAATTCGGTCAGGGCGCAGATACGCAGTATTTT. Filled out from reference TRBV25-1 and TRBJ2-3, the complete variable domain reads EADIYQTPRYLVIGTGKKITLECSQTMGHDKMYWYQQDPGMELHLIHYSYGVNSTEKGDLSSESTVSRIRTEHFPLTLESARPSHTSQYLCASSEFGQGADTQYFGPGTRLTVL.

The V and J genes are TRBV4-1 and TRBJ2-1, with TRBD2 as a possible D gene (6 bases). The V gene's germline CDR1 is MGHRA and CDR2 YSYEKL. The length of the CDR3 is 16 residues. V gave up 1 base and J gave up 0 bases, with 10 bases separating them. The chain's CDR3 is CASSQGGGISYNEQFF. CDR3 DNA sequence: TGCGCCAGCAGCCAAGGGGGAGGAATCTCCTACAATGAGCAGTTCTTC.

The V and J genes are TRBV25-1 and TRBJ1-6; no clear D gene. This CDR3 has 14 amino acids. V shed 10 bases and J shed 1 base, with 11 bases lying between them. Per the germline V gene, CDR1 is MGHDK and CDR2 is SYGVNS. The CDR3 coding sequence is TGTGCCACCCACGGGAGTTCCTATAATTCACCCCTCCACTTT. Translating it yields CATHGSSYNSPLHF.

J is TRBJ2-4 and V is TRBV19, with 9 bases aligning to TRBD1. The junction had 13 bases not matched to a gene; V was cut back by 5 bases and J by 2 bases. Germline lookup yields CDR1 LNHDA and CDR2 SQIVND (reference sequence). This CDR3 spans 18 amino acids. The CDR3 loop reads CASSLPGQGGVSKNIQYF. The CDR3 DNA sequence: TGTGCCAGTAGTCTTCCGGGACAGGGAGGTGTATCCAAAAACATTCAGTACTTC.

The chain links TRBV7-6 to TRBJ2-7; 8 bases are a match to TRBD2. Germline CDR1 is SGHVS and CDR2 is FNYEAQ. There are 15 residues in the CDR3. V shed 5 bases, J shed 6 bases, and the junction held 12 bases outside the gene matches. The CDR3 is CASSTYSAGAGEQYF. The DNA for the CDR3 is TGTGCCAGCAGCACATATTCAGCGGGAGCTGGCGAGCAGTACTTC.

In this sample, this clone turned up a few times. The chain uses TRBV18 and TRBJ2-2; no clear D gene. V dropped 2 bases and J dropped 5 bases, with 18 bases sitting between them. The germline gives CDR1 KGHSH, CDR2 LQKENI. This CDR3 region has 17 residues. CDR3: CASSPSSTSGNTGELFF. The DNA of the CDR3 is TGTGCCAGCTCACCATCTAGTACGTCTGGTAATACCGGGGAGCTGTTTTTT.

The CDR3 DNA reads TGCGCCAGCAGCCATCCCTGGGACAGGACCCATGCGGGTGTAGCTTTCTTT. Its translation is CASSHPWDRTHAGVAFF. This chain links TRBV4-1 with TRBJ1-1; TRBD1 matches 8 bases. Germline CDR1 is MGHRA and CDR2 is YSYEKL. CDR3 size: 17 residues. Trimming at V came to 3 bases and at J to 10 bases, leaving 19 bases not matched to a gene.

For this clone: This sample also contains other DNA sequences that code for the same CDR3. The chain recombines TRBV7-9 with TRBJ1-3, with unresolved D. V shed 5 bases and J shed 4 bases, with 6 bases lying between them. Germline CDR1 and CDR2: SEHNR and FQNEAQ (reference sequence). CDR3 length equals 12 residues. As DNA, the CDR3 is TGTGCCAGCAGCCCGGGGGGAAACACCATATATTTT. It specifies CASSPGGNTIYF.

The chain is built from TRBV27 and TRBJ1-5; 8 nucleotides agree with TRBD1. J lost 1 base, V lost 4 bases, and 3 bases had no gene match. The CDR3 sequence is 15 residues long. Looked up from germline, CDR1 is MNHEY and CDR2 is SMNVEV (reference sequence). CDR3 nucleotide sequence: TGTGCCAGCAGTTCCAGGGGGCTCAGCAATCAGCCCCAGCATTTT. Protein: CASSSRGLSNQPQHF.

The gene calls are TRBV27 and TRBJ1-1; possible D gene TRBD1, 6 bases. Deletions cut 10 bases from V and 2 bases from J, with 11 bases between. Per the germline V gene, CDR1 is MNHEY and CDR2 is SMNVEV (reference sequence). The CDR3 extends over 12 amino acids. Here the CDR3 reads CATYGTNTEAFF. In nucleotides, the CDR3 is TGTGCCACCTACGGGACAAACACTGAAGCTTTCTTT.

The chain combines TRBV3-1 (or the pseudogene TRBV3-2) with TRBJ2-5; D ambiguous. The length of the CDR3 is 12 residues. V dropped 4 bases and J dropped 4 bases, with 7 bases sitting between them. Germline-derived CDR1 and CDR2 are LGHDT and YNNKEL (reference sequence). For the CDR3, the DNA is TGTGCCAGCAGCCGATGGCCAGAGACCCAGTACTTC. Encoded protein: CASSRWPETQYF.

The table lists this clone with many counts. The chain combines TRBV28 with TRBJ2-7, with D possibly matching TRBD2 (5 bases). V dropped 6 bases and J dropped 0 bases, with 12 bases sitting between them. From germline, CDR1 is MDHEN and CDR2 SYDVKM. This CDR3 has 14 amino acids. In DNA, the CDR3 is TGTGCCAGCAGGGCCGAGGGATACTCCTACGAGCAGTACTTC. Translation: CASRAEGYSYEQYF.